A selection of T cell receptor beta chains follows, all from one sample in a study of spatial heterogeneity in lung cancer. Each CDR3 protein is one row after TCRdb ran MiXCR on the 5' RACE reads. The data hold more than 25,000 distinct CDR3 sequences, with approximately 5.4% observed a single time. Sequenced material: PBMCs, taken at follow-up. The receptors originated from a male donor with early-stage non-small cell lung cancer. Each CDR3 is given with its conserved first and last residue. A D gene is named only where the DNA matches it firmly. Clone size is stated in some rows and not others, as once, few, many or a class when expanded.

D gene: NA; clone size: medium-sized; J gene: TRBJ2-5; V gene: TRBV19; CDR3 DNA: TGTGCCAGTAGTATTCGCTACCAAGAGACCCAGTACTTC; CDR3 protein: CASSIRYQETQYF
D gene: TRBD2; clone size: few; J gene: TRBJ2-5; V gene: TRBV7-2; CDR3 DNA: TGTGCCAGCAGCTTAGCCCCCTTCGGACTAGCGGGAGACCAAGAGACCCAGTACTTC; CDR3 protein: CASSLAPFGLAGDQETQYF
D gene: NA; clone size: few; J gene: TRBJ2-2; V gene: TRBV28; CDR3 DNA: TGTGCCAGCAGTTTGGTACGGATAGCCGGGGAGCTGTTTTTT; CDR3 protein: CASSLVRIAGELFF
D gene: NA; clone size: few; J gene: TRBJ1-1; V gene: TRBV7-8; CDR3 DNA: TGTGCCAGCAGCTTCCGACAGGCCGGCACTGAAGCTTTCTTT; CDR3 protein: CASSFRQAGTEAFF
D gene: NA; clone size: many; J gene: TRBJ2-3; V gene: TRBV6-1; CDR3 DNA: TGTGCCAGCAGTGACCCTAACCCGGGCGCAGATACGCAGTATTTT; CDR3 protein: CASSDPNPGADTQYF
D gene: TRBD1; clone size: NA; J gene: TRBJ1-1; V gene: TRBV7-2; CDR3 DNA: TGTGCCAGCAGCCAGCAGGGGGGGGCTGAAGCTTTCTTT; CDR3 protein: CASSQQGGAEAFF
D gene: NA; clone size: NA; J gene: TRBJ1-2; V gene: TRBV20-1; CDR3 DNA: TGCAGTGTTGATGCGGGGAAACTCTATGGCTACACCTTC; CDR3 protein: CSVDAGKLYGYTF
D gene: TRBD1; clone size: few; J gene: TRBJ2-1; V gene: TRBV27; CDR3 DNA: TGTGCCAGCAGTTTACAAAGACAGGGCTCCTACAATGAGCAGTTCTTC; CDR3 protein: CASSLQRQGSYNEQFF
D gene: NA; clone size: many; J gene: TRBJ2-3; V gene: TRBV6-2/TRBV6-3; CDR3 DNA: TGTGCCAGCCGCCCGAGCCCCACAGATACGCAGTATTTT; CDR3 protein: CASRPSPTDTQYF
D gene: TRBD1; clone size: few; J gene: TRBJ2-5; V gene: TRBV29-1; CDR3 DNA: TGCAGCGTTGATTACCCCCAGGGGGTCGAGACCCAGTACTTC; CDR3 protein: CSVDYPQGVETQYF
D gene: NA; clone size: many; J gene: TRBJ2-3; V gene: TRBV20-1; CDR3 DNA: TGCAGTGCTAGATGGCTAGTTAGGGTCACAGATACGCAGTATTTT; CDR3 protein: CSARWLVRVTDTQYF
D gene: TRBD1; clone size: many; J gene: TRBJ2-2; V gene: TRBV2; CDR3 DNA: TGTGCCAGCAGGGGACAGGGCCTGAACACCGGGGAGCTGTTTTTT; CDR3 protein: CASRGQGLNTGELFF
D gene: NA; clone size: few; J gene: TRBJ1-5; V gene: TRBV27; CDR3 DNA: TGTGCCAGCAGTCACTTCTTGGACAGCAATCAGCCCCAGCATTTT; CDR3 protein: CASSHFLDSNQPQHF
D gene: TRBD1; clone size: medium-sized; J gene: TRBJ2-7; V gene: TRBV4-1; CDR3 DNA: TGCGCCAGCAGCCAAGGGAGACAGGGGCCCTACGAGCAGTACTTC; CDR3 protein: CASSQGRQGPYEQYF
D gene: TRBD1; clone size: many; J gene: TRBJ2-3; V gene: TRBV12-3/TRBV12-4; CDR3 DNA: TGTGCCAGCAGGACACAGGGGGCAGGCACAGATACGCAGTATTTT; CDR3 protein: CASRTQGAGTDTQYF
D gene: NA; clone size: NA; J gene: TRBJ2-3; V gene: TRBV7-2; CDR3 DNA: TGTGCCAGCAGCTTGGTCGGGGCTACCACAGATACGCAGTATTTT; CDR3 protein: CASSLVGATTDTQYF
D gene: NA; clone size: NA; J gene: TRBJ2-4; V gene: TRBV6-1; CDR3 DNA: TGTGCCAGCAGTGAACCTGGGGGGTACCGAGCCAAAAACATTCAGTACTTC; CDR3 protein: CASSEPGGYRAKNIQYF
D gene: TRBD1; clone size: many; J gene: TRBJ2-2; V gene: TRBV7-2; CDR3 DNA: TGTGCCAGCAGCCCCAGGACAGGGGCCGGGGAGCTGTTTTTT; CDR3 protein: CASSPRTGAGELFF
D gene: TRBD2; clone size: many; J gene: TRBJ2-1; V gene: TRBV7-2; CDR3 DNA: TGTGCCAGCAGCCGCGTCCCTAGCGGCTACTACAATGAGCAGTTCTTC; CDR3 protein: CASSRVPSGYYNEQFF
D gene: NA; clone size: many; J gene: TRBJ2-4; V gene: TRBV20-1; CDR3 DNA: TGCAGTGCTTCACACTCGGGCGTTCAGTACTTC; CDR3 protein: CSASHSGVQYF
D gene: TRBD2; clone size: NA; J gene: TRBJ2-3; V gene: TRBV20-1; CDR3 DNA: TGCAGTGCTCCTAGCGGGGGCTCTAGCACAGATACGCAGTATTTT; CDR3 protein: CSAPSGGSSTDTQYF
D gene: NA; clone size: NA; J gene: TRBJ2-4; V gene: TRBV7-2; CDR3 DNA: TGTGCCAGCAGCCCCCACGGGGTCAGAGCCAAAAACATTCAGTACTTC; CDR3 protein: CASSPHGVRAKNIQYF
D gene: TRBD2; clone size: many; J gene: TRBJ2-3; V gene: TRBV12-5; CDR3 DNA: TGTGCTAGTGGTTTGGTAGTTGCTAGCGGGGGATCGCAGTATTTT; CDR3 protein: CASGLVVASGGSQYF
D gene: NA; clone size: many; J gene: TRBJ1-5; V gene: TRBV7-2; CDR3 DNA: TGTGCCAGCAGCTTAGCGCTTCGGAGTCAGCCCCAGCATTTT; CDR3 protein: CASSLALRSQPQHF
D gene: NA; clone size: NA; J gene: TRBJ1-5; V gene: TRBV2; CDR3 DNA: TGTGCCAGCAGTCCAGCAGGGAAGTCAAATCAGCCCCAGCATTTT; CDR3 protein: CASSPAGKSNQPQHF
D gene: NA; clone size: many; J gene: TRBJ1-2; V gene: TRBV3-1; CDR3 DNA: TGTGCCAGCAGCCTCCGTGTGAACTATGGCTACACCTTC; CDR3 protein: CASSLRVNYGYTF
D gene: TRBD1; clone size: few; J gene: TRBJ2-5; V gene: TRBV6-5; CDR3 DNA: TGTGCCAGCAGAGTGACAGGGACCCTCCAAGAGACCCAGTACTTC; CDR3 protein: CASRVTGTLQETQYF
D gene: TRBD2; clone size: many; J gene: TRBJ2-1; V gene: TRBV7-8; CDR3 DNA: TGTGCCAGCAGCTTAGCGCCTAGCGGGAGGGACCAGTTCTTC; CDR3 protein: CASSLAPSGRDQFF
D gene: NA; clone size: many; J gene: TRBJ2-7; V gene: TRBV6-2/TRBV6-3; CDR3 DNA: TGTGCCAGCAGATTTCAGACGGACTCCTACGAGCAGTACTTC; CDR3 protein: CASRFQTDSYEQYF
D gene: NA; clone size: many; J gene: TRBJ2-4; V gene: TRBV30; CDR3 DNA: TGTGCCTGGCAGGGGTTGAACATTCAGTACTTC; CDR3 protein: CAWQGLNIQYF